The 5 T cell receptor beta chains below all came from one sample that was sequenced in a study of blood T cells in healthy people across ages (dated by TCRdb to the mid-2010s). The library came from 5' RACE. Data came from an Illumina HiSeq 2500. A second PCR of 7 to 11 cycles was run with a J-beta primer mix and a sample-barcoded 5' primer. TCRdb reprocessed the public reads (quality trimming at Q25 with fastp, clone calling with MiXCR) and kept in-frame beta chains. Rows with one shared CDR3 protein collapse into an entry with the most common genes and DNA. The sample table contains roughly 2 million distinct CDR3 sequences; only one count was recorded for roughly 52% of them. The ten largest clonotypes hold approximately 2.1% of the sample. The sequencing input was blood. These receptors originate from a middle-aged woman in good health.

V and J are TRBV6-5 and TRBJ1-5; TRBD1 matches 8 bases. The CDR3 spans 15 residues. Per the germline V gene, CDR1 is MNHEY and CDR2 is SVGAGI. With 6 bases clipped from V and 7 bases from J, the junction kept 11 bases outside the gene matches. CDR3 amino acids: CASRLDRGGGQPQHF. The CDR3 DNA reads TGTGCCAGCAGGCTCGACAGGGGAGGAGGCCAGCCCCAGCATTTT.

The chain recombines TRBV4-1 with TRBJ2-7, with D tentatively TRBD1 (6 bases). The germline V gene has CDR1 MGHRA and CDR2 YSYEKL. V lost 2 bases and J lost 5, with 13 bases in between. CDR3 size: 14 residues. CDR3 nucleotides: TGCGCCAGCAGCCAACCTACAGGGTTCAACGAGCAGTACTTC. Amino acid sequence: CASSQPTGFNEQYF.

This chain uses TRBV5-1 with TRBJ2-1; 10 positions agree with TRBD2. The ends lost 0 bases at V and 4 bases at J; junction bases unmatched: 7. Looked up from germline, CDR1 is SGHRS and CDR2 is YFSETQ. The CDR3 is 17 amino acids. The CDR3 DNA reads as TGCGCCAGCAGCTTGGCTCTAGCGGGGGACCTATACAATGAGCAGTTCTTC. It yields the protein CASSLALAGDLYNEQFF. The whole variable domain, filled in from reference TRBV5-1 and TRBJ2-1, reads KAGVTQTPRYLIKTRGQQVTLSCSPISGHRSVSWYQQTPGQGLQFLFEYFSETQRNKGNFPGRFSGRQFSNSRSEMNVSTLELGDSALYLCASSLALAGDLYNEQFFGPGTRLTVL.

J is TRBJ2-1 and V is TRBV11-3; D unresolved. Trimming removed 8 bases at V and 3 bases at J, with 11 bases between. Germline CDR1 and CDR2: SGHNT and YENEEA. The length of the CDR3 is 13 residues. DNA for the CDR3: TGTGCCAGCGGGGTGGACCTCTACAATGAGCAGTTCTTC. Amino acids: CASGVDLYNEQFF. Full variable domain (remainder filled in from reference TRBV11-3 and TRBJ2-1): EAGVVQSPRYKIIEKKQPVAFWCNPISGHNTLYWYLQNLGQGPELLIRYENEEAVDDSQLPKDRFSAERLKGVDSTLKIQPAELGDSAVYLCASGVDLYNEQFFGPGTRLTVL.

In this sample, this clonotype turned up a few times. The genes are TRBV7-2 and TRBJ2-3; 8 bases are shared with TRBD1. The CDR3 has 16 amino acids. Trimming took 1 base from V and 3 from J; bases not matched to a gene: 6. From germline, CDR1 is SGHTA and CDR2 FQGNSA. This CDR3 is CASSLDYRGLTDTQYF. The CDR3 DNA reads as TGTGCCAGCAGCTTAGATTACAGGGGGTTAACAGATACGCAGTATTTT.